This T cell receptor (beta chain) was retrieved from a study of blood T cell repertoires in COVID-19. TCRdb's table, derived via immunoSEQ multiplex PCR, lists solely in-frame clones and lacks some. This table has some 290,000 clones, roughly 87% appearing once. This clonotype was obtained from a woman between 50 and 59 years old who had recovered from COVID-19. The sample taken for sequencing was peripheral blood.

The CDR3, as DNA: TGTGCCAGCAGCAAAGCGGGACAGGGGGATAGGGGATGCTATGGCTACACCTTC. This encodes CASSKAGQGDRGCYGYTF. The rearrangement links TRBV21-1 to TRBJ1-2; the DNA was not used to check the table's D call, TRBD1. TRBV21-1 is shown as a pseudogene. The CDR3 length is 18 residues.